The present T cell receptor beta chain was sequenced within a study of identical twins. The sample holds many counts of this clonotype. TCRdb analysed the 5' RACE reads with MiXCR anew, one entry per CDR3 protein. Of a few hundred thousand distinct CDR3 sequences listed, over 11% are singletons. These sequences were also reported in another study, on yellow fever vaccine responses in identical twins.

Sequenced: CD4+ T cells sorted from blood. The clonotype was recovered from a woman in her late teens or twenties in good health.

CDR3 loop: CASSPGGASGNTIYF. For the CDR3, the DNA is TGTGCCAGCAGTCCCGGGGGAGCCTCTGGAAACACCATATATTTT. V and J are TRBV12-3 or TRBV12-4 and TRBJ1-3; D may be TRBD1 (5 bases). The CDR3 extends over 15 amino acids. V lost 5 bases and J lost 0, with 11 bases in between.